This TCR beta chain derives from a study of blood T cells in healthy people across ages. Peripheral blood was drawn, ten milliliters per donor. Whenever a sample was processed, at least 6 million PBMCs were isolated. There were at least 5 micrograms of total RNA extracted from every sample. PCR was performed a second time for roughly 7 to 12 cycles using a sample-barcoded 5' primer and a J-beta primer mix. TCRdb called the 5' RACE reads again in MiXCR, with one record for every CDR3 protein. Of 1.5 million to 2 million distinct CDR3 sequences listed, 49% were seen once; the top ten hold more than 2%. This CDR3 region has 16 residues. V lost 4 bases and J 4 bases, leaving 18 bases between the germline ends. Germline V gene lookup returns CDR1 MNHEY and CDR2 SMNVEV (reference sequence).

The TCR comes from a woman aged 35 to 49 in good health. The sequenced sample consisted of blood. V usage is TRBV27 and J usage is TRBJ2-3, with D unclear. The CDR3 loop reads CASSYGLRGGADTQYF. CDR3 sequence (DNA): TGTGCCAGCAGTTACGGGCTCCGAGGTGGGGCAGATACGCAGTATTTT.